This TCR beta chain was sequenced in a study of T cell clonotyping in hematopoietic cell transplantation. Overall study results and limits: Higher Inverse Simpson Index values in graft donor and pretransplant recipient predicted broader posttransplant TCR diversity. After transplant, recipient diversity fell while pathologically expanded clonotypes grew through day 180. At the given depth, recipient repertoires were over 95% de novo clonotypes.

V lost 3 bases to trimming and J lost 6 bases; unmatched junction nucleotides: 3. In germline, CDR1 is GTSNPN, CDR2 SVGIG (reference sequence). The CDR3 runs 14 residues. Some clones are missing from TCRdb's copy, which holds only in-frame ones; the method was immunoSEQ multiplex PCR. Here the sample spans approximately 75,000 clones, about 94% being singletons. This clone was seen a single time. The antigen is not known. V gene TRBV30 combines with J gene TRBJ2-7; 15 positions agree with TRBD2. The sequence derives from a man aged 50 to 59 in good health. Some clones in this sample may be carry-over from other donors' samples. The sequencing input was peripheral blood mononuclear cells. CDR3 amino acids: CAWSAGLAGGEQYF. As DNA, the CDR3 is TGTGCCTGGAGCGCGGGACTAGCGGGAGGCGAGCAGTACTTC.